Each of the 2 T cell receptor beta chains below was sequenced from the same sample in a study of blood T cell repertoires in COVID-19. Assay used: immunoSEQ multiplex PCR; TCRdb lists only in-frame clones, some missing. Among around 190,000 clones listed, about four fifths were seen once. The sample taken for sequencing was peripheral blood. These receptors originate from a woman between 40 and 55 years old with COVID-19, enrolled during active disease.

This clone occurred once. V gene TRBV28 combines with J gene TRBJ1-2; 7 bases align to TRBD1. The CDR3 sequence is 13 residues long. V lost 3 bases and J lost 4; bases outside the gene matches: 2. CDR1 and CDR2 (germline): MDHEN, SYDVKM. The CDR3 protein is CASSLGTAYGYTF. CDR3 DNA: TGTGCCAGCAGTTTGGGGACAGCCTATGGCTACACCTTC.

In DNA, the CDR3 is TGTGCCAGCAGCGCTAGTCCGGGACAGGGACTGTTTTTT. Translating gives CASSASPGQGLFF. V and J are TRBV5-4 and TRBJ1-4, with 9 bases aligning to TRBD1. Trimming took 4 bases from V and 13 from J; bases not matched to a gene: 8. CDR1 and CDR2 (germline): SGHNT, YYREEE (reference sequence). The CDR3 totals 13 residues.